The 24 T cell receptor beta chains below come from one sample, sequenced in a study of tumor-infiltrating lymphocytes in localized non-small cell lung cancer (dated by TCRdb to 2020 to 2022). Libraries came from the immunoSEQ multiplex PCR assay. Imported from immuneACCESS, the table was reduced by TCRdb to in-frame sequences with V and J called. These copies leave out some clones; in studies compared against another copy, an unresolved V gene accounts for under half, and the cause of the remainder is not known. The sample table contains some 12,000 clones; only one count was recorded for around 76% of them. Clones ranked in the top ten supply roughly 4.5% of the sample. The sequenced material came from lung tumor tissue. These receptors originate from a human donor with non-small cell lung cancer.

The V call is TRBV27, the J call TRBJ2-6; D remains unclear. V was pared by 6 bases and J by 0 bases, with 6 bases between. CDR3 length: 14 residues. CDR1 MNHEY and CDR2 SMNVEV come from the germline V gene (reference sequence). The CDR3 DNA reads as TGTGCCAGCAGAGACAACTCTGGGGCCAACGTCCTGACTTTC. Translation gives CASRDNSGANVLTF.

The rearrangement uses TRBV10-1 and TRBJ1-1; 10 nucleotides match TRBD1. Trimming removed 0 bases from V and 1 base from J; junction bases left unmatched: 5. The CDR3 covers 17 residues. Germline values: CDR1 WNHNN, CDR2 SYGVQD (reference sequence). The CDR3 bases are TGCGCCAGCAGTGAGTCTTCCGGGACAGGGGCGAACACTGAAGCTTTCTTT. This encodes CASSESSGTGANTEAFF.

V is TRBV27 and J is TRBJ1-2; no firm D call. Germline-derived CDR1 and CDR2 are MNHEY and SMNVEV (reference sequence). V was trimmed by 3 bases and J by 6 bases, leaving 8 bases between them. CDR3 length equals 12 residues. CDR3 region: CASSFGGNGYTF. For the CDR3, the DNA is TGTGCCAGCAGTTTCGGAGGGAATGGCTACACCTTC.

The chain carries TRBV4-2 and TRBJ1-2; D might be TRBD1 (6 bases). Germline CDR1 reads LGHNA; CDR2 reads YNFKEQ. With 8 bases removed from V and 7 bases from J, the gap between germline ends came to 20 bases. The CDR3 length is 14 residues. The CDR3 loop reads CASAPGDTAFGYTF. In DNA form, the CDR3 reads TGTGCCAGCGCGCCGGGGGACACGGCTTTTGGCTACACCTTC.

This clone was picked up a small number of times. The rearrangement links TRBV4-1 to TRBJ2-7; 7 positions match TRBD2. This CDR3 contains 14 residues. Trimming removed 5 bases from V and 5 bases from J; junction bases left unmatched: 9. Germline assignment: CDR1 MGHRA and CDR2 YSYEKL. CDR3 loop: CASSDGLVDDEQYF. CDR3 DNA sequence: TGCGCCAGCAGCGACGGACTAGTAGACGACGAGCAGTACTTC.

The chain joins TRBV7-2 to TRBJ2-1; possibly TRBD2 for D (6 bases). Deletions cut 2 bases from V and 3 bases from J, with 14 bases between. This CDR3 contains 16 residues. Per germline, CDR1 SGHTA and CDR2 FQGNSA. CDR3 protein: CASSLRPREIYNEQFF. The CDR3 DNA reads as TGTGCCAGCAGCTTACGACCTCGGGAGATCTACAATGAGCAGTTCTTC. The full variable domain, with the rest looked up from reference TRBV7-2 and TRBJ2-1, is GAGVSQSPSNKVTEKGKDVELRCDPISGHTALYWYRQSLGQGLEFLIYFQGNSAPDKSGLPSDRFSAERTGGSVSTLTIQRTQQEDSAVYLCASSLRPREIYNEQFFGPGTRLTVL.

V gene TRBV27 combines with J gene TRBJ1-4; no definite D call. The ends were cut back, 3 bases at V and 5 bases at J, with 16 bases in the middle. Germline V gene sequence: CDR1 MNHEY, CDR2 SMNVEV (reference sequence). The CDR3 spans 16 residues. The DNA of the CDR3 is TGTGCCAGCAGTTTGTTGACACTGGGGTTAAATGAAAAACTGTTTTTT. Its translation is CASSLLTLGLNEKLFF.

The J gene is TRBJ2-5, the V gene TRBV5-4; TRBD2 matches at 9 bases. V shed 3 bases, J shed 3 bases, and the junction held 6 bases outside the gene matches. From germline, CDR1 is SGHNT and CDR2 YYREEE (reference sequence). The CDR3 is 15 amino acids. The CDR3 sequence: CASSSYLAGKETQYF. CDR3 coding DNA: TGTGCCAGCAGCTCGTATCTAGCGGGGAAAGAGACCCAGTACTTC.

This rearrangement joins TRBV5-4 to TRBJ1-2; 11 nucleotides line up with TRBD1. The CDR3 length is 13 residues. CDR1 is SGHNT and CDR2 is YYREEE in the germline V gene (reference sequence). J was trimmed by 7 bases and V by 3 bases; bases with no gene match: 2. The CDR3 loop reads CASSSGQGGGYTF. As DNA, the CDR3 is TGTGCCAGCAGCTCGGGACAGGGGGGTGGCTACACCTTC.

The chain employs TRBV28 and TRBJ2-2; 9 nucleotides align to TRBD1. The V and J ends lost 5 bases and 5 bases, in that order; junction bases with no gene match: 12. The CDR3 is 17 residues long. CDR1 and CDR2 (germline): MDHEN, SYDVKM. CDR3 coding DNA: TGTGCCAGCAGTCTTACCAAAGGGACAGGGAGTACCGGGGAGCTGTTTTTT. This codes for CASSLTKGTGSTGELFF.

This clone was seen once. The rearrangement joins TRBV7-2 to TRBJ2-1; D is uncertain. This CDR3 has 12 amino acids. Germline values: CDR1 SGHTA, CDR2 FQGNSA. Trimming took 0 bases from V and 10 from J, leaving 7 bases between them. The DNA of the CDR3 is TGTGCCAGCAGCTTAGCTTTGGCAGAGCAGTTCTTC. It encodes CASSLALAEQFF. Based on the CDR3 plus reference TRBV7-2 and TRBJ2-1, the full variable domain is GAGVSQSPSNKVTEKGKDVELRCDPISGHTALYWYRQSLGQGLEFLIYFQGNSAPDKSGLPSDRFSAERTGGSVSTLTIQRTQQEDSAVYLCASSLALAEQFFGPGTRLTVL.

The CDR3 reads CASSLAAGLIEAFF. Here the CDR3 DNA reads TGCGCCAGCAGCTTGGCTGCGGGACTTATTGAAGCTTTCTTT. This chain connects TRBV5-1 to TRBJ1-1; D may be TRBD1 (5 bases). Trimming stripped 0 bases from V and 7 bases from J, with 13 bases between. Germline CDR1 reads SGHRS; CDR2 reads YFSETQ. This CDR3 contains 14 residues.

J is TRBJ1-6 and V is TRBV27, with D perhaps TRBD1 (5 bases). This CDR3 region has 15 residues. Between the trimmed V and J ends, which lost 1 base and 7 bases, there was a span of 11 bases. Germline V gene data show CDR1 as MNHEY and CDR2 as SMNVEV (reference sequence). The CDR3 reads CASSLLQGRNSPLHF. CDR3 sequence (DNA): TGTGCCAGCAGTTTATTGCAGGGTCGGAATTCACCCCTCCACTTT.

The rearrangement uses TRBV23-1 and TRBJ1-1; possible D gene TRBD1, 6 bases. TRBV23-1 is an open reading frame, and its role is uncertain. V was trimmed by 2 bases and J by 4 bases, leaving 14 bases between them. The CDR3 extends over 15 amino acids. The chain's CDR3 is CASSQPSQGRTEAFF. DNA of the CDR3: TGCGCCAGCAGTCAACCGTCACAGGGACGCACTGAAGCTTTCTTT.

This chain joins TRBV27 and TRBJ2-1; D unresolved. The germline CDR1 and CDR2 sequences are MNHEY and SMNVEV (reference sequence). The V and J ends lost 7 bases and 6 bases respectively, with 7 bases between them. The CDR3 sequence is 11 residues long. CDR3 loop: CASTHVNEQFF. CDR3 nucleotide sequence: TGTGCCAGCACCCACGTCAATGAGCAGTTCTTC.

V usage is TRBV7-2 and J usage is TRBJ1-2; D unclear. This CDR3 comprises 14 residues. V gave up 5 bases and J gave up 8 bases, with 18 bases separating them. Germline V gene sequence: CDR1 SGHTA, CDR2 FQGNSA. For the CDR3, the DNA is TGTGCCAGCAGCCCCGGCTGGACCCAAGGAGGCTACACCTTC. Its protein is CASSPGWTQGGYTF.

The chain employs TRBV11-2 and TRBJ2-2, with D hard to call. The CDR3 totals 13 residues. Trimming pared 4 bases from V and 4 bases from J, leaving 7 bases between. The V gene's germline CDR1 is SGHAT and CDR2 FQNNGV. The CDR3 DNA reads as TGTGCCAGCAGCTACGGGCCCACCGGGGAGCTGTTTTTT. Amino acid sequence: CASSYGPTGELFF.

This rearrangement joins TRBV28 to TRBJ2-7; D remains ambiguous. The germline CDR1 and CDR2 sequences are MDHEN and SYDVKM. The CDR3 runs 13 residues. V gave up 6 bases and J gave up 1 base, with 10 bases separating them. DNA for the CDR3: TGTGCCAGCAGAAAGGGTCCTTCCTACGAGCAGTACGTC. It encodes CASRKGPSYEQYV.

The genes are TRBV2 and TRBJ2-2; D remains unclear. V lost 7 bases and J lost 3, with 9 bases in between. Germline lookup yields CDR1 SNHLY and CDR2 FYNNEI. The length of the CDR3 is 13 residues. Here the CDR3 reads CASTKEYTGELFF. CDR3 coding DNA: TGTGCCAGCACCAAAGAATACACCGGGGAGCTGTTTTTT.

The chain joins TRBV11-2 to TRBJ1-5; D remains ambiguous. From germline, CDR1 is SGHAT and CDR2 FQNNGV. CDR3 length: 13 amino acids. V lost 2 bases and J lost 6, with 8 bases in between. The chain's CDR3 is CASSLSESQPQHF. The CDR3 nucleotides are TGTGCCAGCAGCTTATCGGAAAGTCAGCCCCAGCATTTT.

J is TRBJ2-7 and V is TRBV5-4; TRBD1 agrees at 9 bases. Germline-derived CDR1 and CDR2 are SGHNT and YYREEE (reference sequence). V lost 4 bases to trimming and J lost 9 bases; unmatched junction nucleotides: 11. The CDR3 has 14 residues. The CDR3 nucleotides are TGTGCCAGCAGCCGCTCCGGGACAGGGAATCTGCAGTACTTC. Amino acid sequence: CASSRSGTGNLQYF.

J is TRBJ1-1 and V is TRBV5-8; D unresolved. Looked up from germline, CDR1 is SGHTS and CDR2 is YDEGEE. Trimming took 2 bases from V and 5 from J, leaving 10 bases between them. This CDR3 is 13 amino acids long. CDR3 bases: TGTGCCAGCAGCTTAGATACAGATACTGAAGCTTTCTTT. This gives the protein CASSLDTDTEAFF.

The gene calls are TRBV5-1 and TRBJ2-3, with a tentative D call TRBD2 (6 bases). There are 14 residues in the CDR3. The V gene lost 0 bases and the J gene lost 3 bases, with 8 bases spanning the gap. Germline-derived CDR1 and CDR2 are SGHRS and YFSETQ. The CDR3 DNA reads TGCGCCAGCAGCTTGGGGGAGGTGACAGATACGCAGTATTTT. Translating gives CASSLGEVTDTQYF.

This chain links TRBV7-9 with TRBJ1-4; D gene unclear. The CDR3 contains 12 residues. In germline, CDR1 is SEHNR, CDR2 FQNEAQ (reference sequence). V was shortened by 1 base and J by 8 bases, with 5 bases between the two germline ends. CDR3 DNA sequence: TGTGCCAGCAGCTTAGGTGAAGAAAAACTGTTTTTT. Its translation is CASSLGEEKLFF.